A selection of T cell receptor beta chains follows, all from one sample in a study of blood T cells in healthy people across ages. TCRdb re-analysed the 5' RACE reads in MiXCR, keeping a single row per CDR3 protein. Among roughly 1 million distinct CDR3 sequences, less than 25% were seen once, and the ten largest hold around 0.7%. The same specimen was also included in a second study, on T cells of mothers and their children.

Sample: blood. The receptors stem from a girl aged 2-9 years in good health. CDR3s include the opening cysteine and the closing phenylalanine or tryptophan. D genes are given only for firm matches. Size is omitted from some rows. Given values are once, few, many or a class for expanded clones.

j_gene | v_gene | abundance | d_gene | CDR3nt | CDR3aa
TRBJ2-1 | TRBV5-1 | NA | NA | TGCGCCAGCAGCCCCGGGATTGGAGGGGATGAGCAGTTCTTC | CASSPGIGGDEQFF
TRBJ1-1 | TRBV20-1 | NA | NA | TGCAGTGCTAGAGGAGGGGGGCGCGTCACTGAAGCTTTCTTT | CSARGGGRVTEAFF
TRBJ2-5 | TRBV11-2 | NA | NA | TGTGCCAGCAGCTTAGTTTGGGGGCTGGGAGAGACCCAGTACTTC | CASSLVWGLGETQYF
TRBJ2-2 | TRBV7-2 | few | TRBD1 | TGTGCCAGCAGAAAACCGGAGGGGACAGGGAAACTTGAGCTGTTTTTT | CASRKPEGTGKLELFF
TRBJ1-6 | TRBV2 | few | TRBD1 | TGTGCCAGCGGTGTCCCGGGACAGGGATCACCCCTCCACTTT | CASGVPGQGSPLHF
TRBJ1-4 | TRBV4-1 | few | NA | TGCGCCAGCAGCCAAGATTCAGGTTATGAAAAACTGTTTTTT | CASSQDSGYEKLFF
TRBJ1-1 | TRBV12-3/TRBV12-4 | NA | NA | TGTGCCAGCAGTTTATCGGGAGCGGGCACTGAAGCTTTCTTT | CASSLSGAGTEAFF
TRBJ2-1 | TRBV12-3/TRBV12-4 | NA | NA | TGTGCCAGCATTCCCCAGGGGTCCTACAATGAGCAGTTCTTC | CASIPQGSYNEQFF
TRBJ2-1 | TRBV7-9 | NA | NA | TGTGCCAGCAGCTTGACCCCTGGTATTGGGAATGAGCAGTTCTTC | CASSLTPGIGNEQFF
TRBJ2-2 | TRBV11-2 | NA | NA | TGTGCCAGCAGCCATGGTGGGTACACCGGGGAGCTGTTTTTT | CASSHGGYTGELFF
TRBJ2-1 | TRBV10-2 | few | NA | TGCGCCAGCAGGAAACCTAACTACAATGAGCAGTTCTTC | CASRKPNYNEQFF
TRBJ1-3 | TRBV11-2 | NA | TRBD1 | TGTGCCAGCAGCTTGTTTCGAGAAGAAACAGGGGATCCATCTGGAAACACCATATATTTT | CASSLFREETGDPSGNTIYF
TRBJ2-1 | TRBV28 | NA | NA | TGTGCCAGCAGTTTTCTGCCCGGTGGTAATGAGCAGTTCTTC | CASSFLPGGNEQFF
TRBJ2-5 | TRBV12-3/TRBV12-4 | many | NA | TGTGCCAGCAGCTTCAGGGGGACTGAGACCCAGTACTTC | CASSFRGTETQYF
TRBJ2-5 | TRBV7-9 | NA | NA | TGTGCCAGCAGCTGGGGTCTGGGGACTGTGGATAAGACCCAGTACTTC | CASSWGLGTVDKTQYF
TRBJ2-5 | TRBV21-1 | NA | NA | TGTGCCAGCAGCAAAGTGCCTGAGACCCAGTACTTC | CASSKVPETQYF
TRBJ2-7 | TRBV6-6 | few | NA | TGTGCCAGCAGTTACGACACCAGAGGTATCGAGCAGTACTTC | CASSYDTRGIEQYF
TRBJ2-7 | TRBV27 | NA | NA | TGTGCCAGCAGTTTCTTGGGAAGCTGCGAGCAGTACTTC | CASSFLGSCEQYF
TRBJ2-3 | TRBV4-1 | NA | NA | TGCGCCAGCAGCCCTGGGGTATTTCTGGATACGCAGTATTTT | CASSPGVFLDTQYF
TRBJ2-5 | TRBV5-1 | NA | NA | TGCGCCAGCAGCTTGGCGGGGTTAAAAAGAGAAGAGACCCAGTACTTC | CASSLAGLKREETQYF
TRBJ2-1 | TRBV29-1 | few | NA | TGCAGCGTTGATAGTTTGGGGACCCTAAACAATGAGCAGTTCTTC | CSVDSLGTLNNEQFF
TRBJ2-5 | TRBV29-1 | NA | NA | TGCAGCGCTGGCCCGGGGAAAGAGACCCAGTACTTC | CSAGPGKETQYF
TRBJ1-1 | TRBV27 | few | TRBD1 | TGTGCCAGCAGGCCTCAGGGGGCCACTGAAGCTTTCTTT | CASRPQGATEAFF
TRBJ2-5 | TRBV7-3 | few | NA | TGTGCCAGCAGCCCTAGCGATGTCGGGGGCGAGACCCAGTACTTC | CASSPSDVGGETQYF
TRBJ1-6 | TRBV12-3/TRBV12-4 | few | NA | TGTGCCAACAGCCCGGGACTTTCAAATTCACCCCTCCACTTT | CANSPGLSNSPLHF
TRBJ2-7 | TRBV29-1 | NA | NA | TGCAGTATCCTACCGGGACTTAATCCCTACGAGCAGTACTTC | CSILPGLNPYEQYF
TRBJ2-1 | TRBV4-1 | NA | NA | TGCGCCAGCAGCCAGCTTAGGCTAGGGGGGAGGACGGGTGTTAAGCAGTTCTTC | CASSQLRLGGRTGVKQFF
TRBJ1-6 | TRBV14 | few | NA | TGTGCCAGCAGCCTACCGGGGTATGCGCCGGGACCCCTCCACTTT | CASSLPGYAPGPLHF
TRBJ2-3 | TRBV7-9 | few | NA | TGTGCCAGCAGCCTGTCGTCGGACCCGCAGTATTTT | CASSLSSDPQYF
TRBJ2-4 | TRBV7-2 | NA | NA | TGTGCCAGCAGCTTTTTCCCGCTAGCCAAAAACATTCAGTACTTC | CASSFFPLAKNIQYF
TRBJ2-5 | TRBV20-1 | NA | TRBD2 | TGCAGTGCTAGAGTGAGGAGCGGGAGTGAGACCCAGTACTTC | CSARVRSGSETQYF
TRBJ2-5 | TRBV6-5 | NA | TRBD1 | TGTGCCAGCAGTTACTCGAAAAGGGACAGTAAAGAGACCCAGTACTTC | CASSYSKRDSKETQYF
TRBJ2-1 | TRBV5-1 | few | TRBD1 | TGCGCCAGCAGCTCGGGACAGCCATACAATGAGCAGTTCTTC | CASSSGQPYNEQFF
TRBJ2-5 | TRBV5-1 | NA | TRBD2 | TGCGCCAGCAGCCGTAGCGGGGGTAAGACCCAGTACTTC | CASSRSGGKTQYF
TRBJ2-7 | TRBV7-9 | few | NA | TGTGCCAGCAGCTTAACTGCAAGGGCCGAGCAGTACTTC | CASSLTARAEQYF
TRBJ2-7 | TRBV12-3/TRBV12-4 | few | NA | TGTGCCAGCAGCCCCGGCCGAGACTATGAGGCCTACGAGCAGTACTTC | CASSPGRDYEAYEQYF
TRBJ2-7 | TRBV27 | NA | NA | TGTGCCAGCGCGATACCGGACAAGCGGGACGAGCAGTACTTC | CASAIPDKRDEQYF
TRBJ1-2 | TRBV2 | NA | NA | TGTGCCAGCAGTGAGAGGGGAGGTGGTGGCTACACCTTC | CASSERGGGGYTF
TRBJ2-3 | TRBV7-2 | NA | TRBD2 | TGTGCCAGCAGCTTAGAAGCGGGACTGAGCACAGATACGCAGTATTTT | CASSLEAGLSTDTQYF
TRBJ1-6 | TRBV20-1 | NA | NA | TGCAGTGCTAGAGGGGAGGGGGAGTCCTATAATTCACCCCTCCACTTT | CSARGEGESYNSPLHF
TRBJ2-7 | TRBV20-1 | NA | TRBD2 | TGCAGTGCAGAAACTAGCGCAAGCTACGAGCAGTACTTC | CSAETSASYEQYF
TRBJ1-1 | TRBV6-6 | NA | TRBD1 | TGTGCCAGCAGTTCCGTCGACAGGGGAGGCACTGAAGCTTTCTTT | CASSSVDRGGTEAFF